This TCR beta chain appears in the sequencing data of a study of early T cells in non-severe SARS-CoV-2 infection. Study-wide points: Matching against VDJdb likely underestimated virus-specific expansions, favoring anti-spike CD8.

This CDR3 has 16 residues. CDR1 is DFQATT, CDR2 SNEGSKA, per germline (reference sequence). The V gene lost 3 bases and the J gene lost 2 bases, with 17 bases spanning the gap. In TCRdb, the 5' RACE reads were re-called with MiXCR into one record per CDR3 protein. This repertoire shows about 68,000 distinct CDR3 sequences, about 12% found once; its top ten account for around 1.8%. Comment on this clonotype: Its antigen is not known.

Sample: whole blood. The chain is built from TRBV20-1 and TRBJ1-5; the D gene is possibly TRBD1 (6 bases). This clonotype was obtained from an adult who was a healthcare worker with PCR-confirmed SARS-CoV-2 infection or an uninfected control (not recorded which). This CDR3 is CSARGATNRGNQPQHF. The CDR3 DNA follows: TGCAGTGCTAGGGGTGCGACAAACAGGGGCAATCAGCCCCAGCATTTT.